These 29 T cell receptor beta chains were sequenced from one sample in a study of T cell repertoires in urothelial bladder cancer. Here immunoSEQ multiplex PCR was the method, and the copy in TCRdb shows in-frame clones only, minus some. The sample holds about 14,000 clones; 60% to 70% are singletons and the top ten take under 10%. Sequencing was performed on tumor-infiltrating cells from bladder cancer. All receptors derive from a human donor with urothelial carcinoma.

This clone was counted a single time. This chain links TRBV7-3 with TRBJ2-2, with D maybe TRBD1 (5 bases). V lost 5 bases, J lost 5 bases, and 15 bases lay in between. The CDR3 contains 15 residues. Germline V lookup: CDR1 SGHTA, CDR2 FQGTGA. The CDR3 DNA follows: TGTGCCAGCAGCCCGTCTTGGGGCGCGACCGGGGAGCTGTTTTTT. Its translation: CASSPSWGATGELFF.

The J gene is TRBJ1-5, the V gene TRBV2; D ambiguous. Germline CDR1 SNHLY, CDR2 FYNNEI. V was trimmed by 5 bases and J by 3 bases, leaving 11 bases between them. There are 14 residues in the CDR3. The CDR3 reads CASSPRALNQPQHF. DNA for the CDR3: TGTGCCAGCAGTCCCCGCGCCCTCAATCAGCCCCAGCATTTT.

V is TRBV19 and J is TRBJ2-1; tentative D call: TRBD1 (6 bases). The V end lost 5 bases, the J end lost 0 bases, and 17 bases lay between the germline ends. Germline V CDR1 and CDR2: LNHDA, SQIVND (reference sequence). The CDR3 is made up of 17 amino acids. CDR3 amino acids: CASSLTGIPSSYNEQFF. The CDR3 DNA sequence: TGTGCCAGTAGTTTAACAGGGATACCTTCCTCCTACAATGAGCAGTTCTTC.

The chain uses TRBV27 and TRBJ1-1; D perhaps matches TRBD1 (5 bases). The CDR3 length is 15 residues. With 3 bases removed from V and 0 bases from J, the gap between germline ends came to 11 bases. Germline CDR1 MNHEY, CDR2 SMNVEV (reference sequence). The DNA for the CDR3 is TGTGCCAGCAGTTTCGGTAACAGGTTGAACACTGAAGCTTTCTTT. Translating gives CASSFGNRLNTEAFF.

The V gene is TRBV7-2, the J gene TRBJ2-3; the match to TRBD2 covers 8 bases. The germline V gene encodes CDR1 SGHTA and CDR2 FQGNSA. The CDR3 consists of 17 residues. V lost 5 bases to trimming and J lost 3 bases; unmatched junction nucleotides: 13. The CDR3 coding sequence is TGTGCCAGCAGCCGCGCCGGGACTAGTCAGCTTACAGATACGCAGTATTTT. Its translation is CASSRAGTSQLTDTQYF.

The chain joins TRBV6-6 to TRBJ1-5, with D possibly matching TRBD1 (6 bases). V was clipped by 4 bases and J by 4 bases, with 17 bases between them. CDR1 and CDR2 (germline): MNHNY, SVGAGI (reference sequence). The CDR3 spans 16 residues. Here the CDR3 reads CASSSTSGRGNQPQHF. DNA for the CDR3: TGTGCCAGCAGTTCTACCAGTGGGAGGGGGAATCAGCCCCAGCATTTT.

This clone is medium-sized (0.01 to 0.1%) by share. The rearrangement uses TRBV6-6 and TRBJ2-5, with 10 bases identical to TRBD2. V gave up 7 bases and J gave up 1 base; unmatched junction bases: 3. CDR3 length: 14 amino acids. Germline V gene data show CDR1 as MNHNY and CDR2 as SVGAGI (reference sequence). CDR3 sequence: CASKSGGGQETQYF. The CDR3 bases are TGTGCCAGCAAGAGCGGGGGGGGCCAAGAGACCCAGTACTTC.

Worth noting for this clone: One end of the junction fails to match germline, which may point to a read error. The chain joins TRBV5-5 to TRBJ1-4, with 8 bases that match TRBD1. The CDR3 is made up of 13 amino acids. The germline gives CDR1 SGHKS, CDR2 YYEKEE (reference sequence). The CDR3 sequence: CASSSGTGYIFVF. The CDR3 DNA is TGTGCCAGCAGCTCTGGGACAGGCTACATCTTCGTCTTT.

By share, this clone ranks as medium-sized (0.01 to 0.1%). This rearrangement joins TRBV5-1 to TRBJ1-3; no firm D call. The germline V and J ends were trimmed by 1 base and 2 bases, with 10 bases remaining between them. The CDR3 consists of 15 residues. Looked up from germline, CDR1 is SGHRS and CDR2 is YFSETQ. The CDR3 DNA sequence: TGCGCCAGCAGCTTGATCGGGTACGCTGGAAACACCATATATTTT. Translation: CASSLIGYAGNTIYF.

This clone was seen a single time. The chain links TRBV7-9 to TRBJ1-1, with 9 nucleotides matching TRBD1. This CDR3 comprises 16 residues. In germline, CDR1 is SEHNR, CDR2 FQNEAQ (reference sequence). Trimming took 5 bases from V and 3 from J; bases not matched to a gene: 10. The CDR3 is CASSPTGGASDTEAFF. The CDR3 DNA is TGTGCCAGCAGCCCTACAGGGGGCGCGTCTGACACTGAAGCTTTCTTT.

V is TRBV6-1 and J is TRBJ1-1; D uncertain. Germline V gene sequence: CDR1 MNHNS, CDR2 SASEGT. Trimming cost V 0 bases and J 5 bases, with 16 bases left between them. The CDR3 runs to 16 residues. CDR3 in amino acids: CASSEALRGIRTEAFF. CDR3 coding DNA: TGTGCCAGCAGTGAAGCGCTTCGAGGGATTAGGACTGAAGCTTTCTTT.

By sample share, this clone is medium-sized. The chain couples TRBV30 to TRBJ1-4, with D possibly being TRBD1 (6 bases). With 3 bases removed from V and 8 bases from J, the gap between germline ends came to 7 bases. This CDR3 is built from 11 residues. Germline V gene data show CDR1 as GTSNPN and CDR2 as SVGIG (reference sequence). The DNA for the CDR3 is TGTGCCTGGAGAGACAGGGAAAAACTGTTTTTT. This translates into CAWRDREKLFF.

This chain uses TRBV5-1 with TRBJ2-5, with 8 bases that match TRBD1. The CDR3 is 14 amino acids. V trimming: 4 bases; J trimming: 1 base; junction bases outside the gene matches: 3. Per germline, CDR1 SGHRS and CDR2 YFSETQ. CDR3 coding DNA: TGCGCCAGCAGCCCCGGACAGGGCCAAGAGACCCAGTACTTC. This translates into CASSPGQGQETQYF.

The rearrangement links TRBV5-1 to TRBJ1-6, with D perhaps matching TRBD1 (5 bases). Per the germline V gene, CDR1 is SGHRS and CDR2 is YFSETQ. V lost 4 bases and J lost 8, with 16 bases in between. This CDR3 spans 15 amino acids. CDR3 loop: CASSPDRGADSPLHF. The CDR3 nucleotides are TGCGCCAGCAGCCCGGATCGGGGCGCGGATTCACCCCTCCACTTT.

The gene calls are TRBV18 and TRBJ2-2; 8 bases fit TRBD2. The germline V gene encodes CDR1 KGHSH and CDR2 LQKENI. The CDR3 has 17 amino acids. The V and J ends lost 0 bases and 2 bases, in that order; junction bases with no gene match: 5. CDR3 nucleotide sequence: TGTGCCAGCTCACCACCAACGGGGGGGAGTAACACCGGGGAGCTGTTTTTT. This codes for CASSPPTGGSNTGELFF.

This clone was seen a few times. This chain connects TRBV30 to TRBJ1-1; D remains unclear. Trimming pared 0 bases from V and 3 bases from J, leaving 11 bases between. This CDR3 has 14 residues. CDR1 GTSNPN and CDR2 SVGIG come from the germline V gene (reference sequence). The CDR3 region has the DNA TGTGCCTGGAGTGTAGCGGTATCGTACACTGAAGCTTTCTTT. It is translated as CAWSVAVSYTEAFF.

This chain uses TRBV6-6 with TRBJ2-2, with D possibly matching TRBD1 (6 bases). Trimming shortened V by 6 bases and J by 5 bases, and 13 bases separated the two germline ends. Germline lookup yields CDR1 MNHNY and CDR2 SVGAGI (reference sequence). The CDR3 runs 14 residues. The CDR3 DNA reads as TGTGCCAGCAGCTACCTGGACAGTACCGGGGAGCTGTTTTTT. Translating gives CASSYLDSTGELFF.

The chain combines TRBV7-2 with TRBJ2-4, with D unclear. Trimming shortened V by 5 bases and J by 6 bases, and 8 bases separated the two germline ends. The germline CDR1 and CDR2 sequences are SGHTA and FQGNSA. The CDR3 totals 12 residues. CDR3 in amino acids: CASSTTTNIQYF. The CDR3 coding sequence is TGTGCCAGCAGCACAACTACAAACATTCAGTACTTC.

V is TRBV7-6 and J is TRBJ2-7; D might be TRBD2 (7 bases). The CDR3 is made up of 15 amino acids. V was cut by 5 bases and J by 2 bases, with 16 bases left in between. CDR1 and CDR2 from the germline V gene are SGHVS and FNYEAQ. CDR3 nucleotides: TGTGCCAGCAGCGCGGAAGGCGGGGGCCCCTACGAGCAGTACTTC. Protein product: CASSAEGGGPYEQYF.

This clone is deemed large (0.1 to 1%). The genes are TRBV30 and TRBJ1-1, with D hard to call. CDR1 and CDR2 from the germline V gene are GTSNPN and SVGIG (reference sequence). V lost 0 bases to trimming and J lost 4 bases, with 6 bases between them. This CDR3 has 12 amino acids. CDR3 coding DNA: TGTGCCTGGAGTGTAAGGGTCACTGAAGCTTTCTTT. This codes for CAWSVRVTEAFF.

This rearrangement joins TRBV7-9 to TRBJ2-5, with TRBD2 matching over 8 bases. The CDR3 contains 16 residues. Germline loops: CDR1 SEHNR, CDR2 FQNEAQ (reference sequence). Germline trimming cut 5 bases from V and 2 bases from J; bases unmatched to any gene: 10. CDR3 protein: CASSDSRGGIQETQYF. CDR3 bases: TGTGCCAGCAGCGATAGCCGGGGGGGAATACAAGAGACCCAGTACTTC.

By share, this clone ranks as medium-sized. This chain connects TRBV6-1 to TRBJ1-2; D perhaps matches TRBD1 (5 bases). This CDR3 contains 15 residues. CDR1 MNHNS and CDR2 SASEGT come from the germline V gene. The germline V and J ends were trimmed by 6 bases and 8 bases, with 22 bases remaining between them. The CDR3 loop is CASRGWEGPQWGYTF. CDR3 coding DNA: TGTGCCAGCAGGGGCTGGGAGGGGCCACAATGGGGCTACACCTTC.

V usage is TRBV14 and J usage is TRBJ1-1; weak D call: TRBD1 (5 bases). CDR3 length: 17 amino acids. V lost 1 base, J lost 6 bases, and 21 bases lay in between. Germline assignment: CDR1 SGHDN and CDR2 FVKESK. CDR3 residues: CASSQAVVGGRIPEAFF. The CDR3, as DNA: TGTGCCAGCAGCCAAGCGGTTGTTGGGGGGAGGATCCCTGAAGCTTTCTTT.

The V gene is TRBV27, the J gene TRBJ2-5, with 14 bases fitting TRBD2. The CDR3 covers 17 residues. The V gene end was trimmed by 5 bases and the J gene end by 4 bases; junction bases not matched to a gene: 9. The V gene's germline CDR1 is MNHEY and CDR2 SMNVEV (reference sequence). DNA of the CDR3: TGTGCCAGCAGTCCCCAGACTAGCGGGGGGGGGCCAGAGACCCAGTACTTC. Translated: CASSPQTSGGGPETQYF.

In its sample, this clone is medium-sized (0.01 to 0.1%). The chain combines TRBV5-1 with TRBJ1-1, with D possibly being TRBD1 (5 bases). V dropped 1 base and J dropped 4 bases, with 8 bases sitting between them. This CDR3 is built from 13 residues. CDR1 and CDR2 (germline): SGHRS, YFSETQ. CDR3 DNA sequence: TGCGCCAGCAGCTTGTCTGGGGGCACTGAAGCTTTCTTT. Encoded protein: CASSLSGGTEAFF.

About this clone itself: The sample holds other DNA sequences that translate to the same CDR3. The chain combines TRBV4-1 with TRBJ2-3, with 8 bases matching TRBD2. The V and J ends lost 0 bases and 6 bases, in that order; junction bases with no gene match: 5. The CDR3 is 15 residues long. Germline V lookup: CDR1 MGHRA, CDR2 YSYEKL. The CDR3 reads CASSQDGGGRDTQYF. The CDR3 DNA reads TGCGCCAGCAGCCAAGATGGCGGGGGGCGGGATACGCAGTATTTT.

The V call is TRBV19, the J call TRBJ1-5; D gene ambiguous. Trimming stripped 3 bases from V and 7 bases from J, with 7 bases between. Germline V gene data show CDR1 as LNHDA and CDR2 as SQIVND (reference sequence). The CDR3 loop spans 12 amino acids. The CDR3 bases are TGTGCCAGTAGTATGGGGAGCCAGCCCCAGCATTTT. Amino acid sequence: CASSMGSQPQHF.

This clone was seen only once. The chain's CDR3 is CAANRGLSPLHF. As DNA, the CDR3 is TGTGCCGCAAACAGGGGGCTCTCACCCCTCCACTTT. This chain uses TRBV6-1 with TRBJ1-6, with 9 bases aligning to TRBD1. V shed 11 bases and J 10 bases; nucleotides not matched to a gene: 6. The CDR3 spans 12 residues. Germline assignment: CDR1 MNHNS and CDR2 SASEGT.

The rearrangement joins TRBV19 to TRBJ2-6; TRBD2 is a possible D gene (6 bases). V lost 7 bases, J lost 2 bases, and 12 bases lay in between. Germline CDR1 LNHDA, CDR2 SQIVND (reference sequence). CDR3 length: 15 residues. CDR3 DNA sequence: TGTGCCAGTACCCAGGGACTCGCTGGGGCCAACGTCCTGACTTTC. Protein: CASTQGLAGANVLTF.